This T cell receptor (beta chain) came from a study of radiotherapy plus CTLA-4 blockade in lung cancer (dated by TCRdb to the late 2010s). Study-level background: Among the enrolled patients, approximately 18% had an objective response, and roughly 30% reached disease control. The research as a whole found: Increased serum interferon-beta after radiation, together with early dynamic changes in blood T cell clones, were reported to be the strongest predictors of response. After treatment with radiotherapy and ipilimumab, TCR clones that originated in tumors expanded in peripheral blood.

According to the germline V gene, CDR1 reads SQVTM and CDR2 reads ANQGSEA. Trimming takes 6 bases off V and 0 bases off J; junction bases not matched to a gene: 4. The CDR3 sequence holds 16 residues, the cysteine and phenylalanine included. The kept DNA is CDR3 alone, 48 bases in frame from the first base. The study tested focal radiation therapy combined with CTLA-4 blockade (ipilimumab) in patients with chemo-refractory metastatic non-small-cell lung cancer. The library was prepared using the immunoSEQ multiplex PCR assay. Held by TCRdb, this immuneACCESS table contains in-frame sequences only and omits some clones. Under half of the omission traces to an unresolved V gene where checked; the cause of the rest is unknown. The sample includes fewer than 90,000 clones, with roughly four fifths observed a single time. In total, the top ten clones hold more than 0.65% of the sample. For this clone: Its antigen specificity is not known. No much larger clone is present one base from it, and per-base qualities are unavailable.

The V gene is TRBV29-1 and the J gene is TRBJ2-6, and 11 junctional nucleotides match TRBD1. This specimen consisted of peripheral blood, obtained from a patient treated with radiotherapy plus ipilimumab. The clonotype was recovered from a human donor with non-small cell lung cancer who had stable disease on radiotherapy plus ipilimumab. The nucleotide sequence reads TGCAGCGTAACCGGGACAGGGGGCTCTGGGGCCAACGTCCTGACTTTC. It codes for CSVTGTGGSGANVLTF.